The 15 T cell receptor beta chains below come from one sample, sequenced in a study of T cells after yellow fever vaccination. MiXCR, run by TCRdb on the 5' RACE reads, gives a single entry per CDR3 protein. The repertoire holds 130,000 or so distinct CDR3 sequences, with approximately 16% as singletons. The sample here was CD8+ T cells sorted from PBMCs, taken 5 days after the yellow fever booster vaccination. Every receptor here comes from a young man who received the YFV17D yellow fever vaccine.

The V call is TRBV7-9, the J call TRBJ2-1, with D possibly called TRBD1 or TRBD2 (5 bases each). CDR3 length equals 12 residues. The germline V gene encodes CDR1 SEHNR and CDR2 FQNEAQ (reference sequence). V was clipped by 6 bases and J by 7 bases, with 10 bases between them. The CDR3 nucleotides read TGTGCCAGCAGGGGGCTAGCAAATGAGCAGTTCTTC. Translating it yields CASRGLANEQFF.

The rearrangement links TRBV7-2 to TRBJ2-5; 9 bases align to TRBD2. V trimming: 5 bases; J trimming: 5 bases; junction bases outside the gene matches: 9. Germline V CDR1 and CDR2: SGHTA, FQGNSA. The CDR3 contains 15 residues. CDR3 region: CASSNTGTSWETQYF. The CDR3 DNA follows: TGTGCCAGCAGCAACACCGGGACTAGCTGGGAGACCCAGTACTTC.

This clonotype was recorded at least ten times. V and J are TRBV23-1 and TRBJ2-3; no definite D call. TRBV23-1 is annotated as an ORF whose role is uncertain. With 6 bases removed from V and 4 bases from J, the gap between germline ends came to 20 bases. The CDR3 contains 16 residues. CDR3 residues: CASSPTRPWVADTQYF. CDR3 nucleotide sequence: TGCGCCAGCAGCCCCACCCGACCCTGGGTCGCAGATACGCAGTATTTT.

This clonotype occurred a few times. The chain combines TRBV12-3 or TRBV12-4 with TRBJ1-1; no reliable D call. The CDR3 is 11 residues long. Trimming shortened V by 5 bases and J by 4 bases, and 5 bases separated the two germline ends. The CDR3 reads CASSEGTEAFF. CDR3 DNA: TGTGCCAGCAGTGAGGGCACTGAAGCTTTCTTT.

This chain joins TRBV3-1 and TRBJ2-7; D possibly uses TRBD1 or TRBD2 (5 bases each). The CDR3 length is 12 residues. The V and J ends lost 3 bases and 6 bases respectively, with 9 bases between them. Germline-derived CDR1 and CDR2 are LGHDT and YNNKEL (reference sequence). CDR3 nucleotides: TGTGCCAGCAGCCAGAGTGGGGGCGAGCAGTACGTC. Translating gives CASSQSGGEQYV.

The rearrangement links TRBV6-2 or TRBV6-3 to TRBJ2-7; D gene unclear. The CDR3 spans 13 residues. Looked up from germline, CDR1 is MNHEY and CDR2 is SVGEGT. The V end was cut by 0 bases, the J end by 3 bases, with 6 bases between. The CDR3 sequence: CASSYSPSYEQYV. In DNA, the CDR3 is TGTGCCAGCAGTTACTCGCCAAGCTACGAGCAGTACGTC.

V and J are TRBV11-2 and TRBJ2-5; 9 bases map to TRBD2. V lost 3 bases to trimming and J lost 2 bases; unmatched junction nucleotides: 7. The CDR3 is 16 amino acids. The germline V gene encodes CDR1 SGHAT and CDR2 FQNNGV. The CDR3: CASSFRLAGLQETQYF. CDR3 DNA: TGTGCCAGCAGCTTCCGTCTAGCGGGGTTACAAGAGACCCAGTACTTC.

This clonotype was seen only a few times. This chain uses TRBV7-9 with TRBJ1-1, with D possibly matching TRBD1 (5 bases). V was shortened by 5 bases and J by 1 base, with 14 bases between the two germline ends. CDR3 length: 15 residues. The germline CDR1 and CDR2 sequences are SEHNR and FQNEAQ (reference sequence). In DNA form, the CDR3 reads TGTGCCAGCAGCCCAGCGGACACGACGAACACTGAAGCTTTCTTT. It yields the protein CASSPADTTNTEAFF.

The chain combines TRBV6-5 with TRBJ2-6, with D hard to call. Between the trimmed V and J ends, which lost 4 bases and 0 bases, there was a span of 7 bases. The length of the CDR3 is 15 residues. Germline CDR1 reads MNHEY; CDR2 reads SVGAGI. The CDR3, as DNA: TGTGCCAGCAGTTTTATAGGCTCTGGGGCCAACGTCCTGACTTTC. Translated: CASSFIGSGANVLTF.

This chain links TRBV4-3 with TRBJ2-7, with TRBD1 as a possible D gene (6 bases). This CDR3 spans 14 amino acids. The ends were cut back, 4 bases at V and 1 base at J, with 11 bases in the middle. The germline CDR1 and CDR2 sequences are LGHNA and YSLEER. CDR3 loop: CASSPGQSSYEQYF. In nucleotides, the CDR3 is TGCGCCAGCAGCCCTGGACAGTCTTCCTACGAGCAGTACTTC.

This chain connects TRBV7-3 to TRBJ2-1; D may be TRBD2 (6 bases). V gave up 5 bases and J gave up 15 bases, with 17 bases separating them. In germline, CDR1 is SGHTA, CDR2 FQGTGA. The CDR3 has 12 residues. CDR3 DNA: TGTGCCAGCAGCCTCCCGGGGGACGCACTGTTCTTC. Translating gives CASSLPGDALFF. The full variable domain, rest sourced from reference TRBV7-3 and TRBJ2-1, is GAGVSQTPSNKVTEKGKYVELRCDPISGHTALYWYRQSLGQGPEFLIYFQGTGAADDSGLPNDRFFAVRPEGSVSTLKIQRTERGDSAVYLCASSLPGDALFFGPGTRLTVL.

This clonotype appeared a few times. The V gene is TRBV29-1, the J gene TRBJ2-1; 10 bases align to TRBD2. V dropped 7 bases and J dropped 8; count of bases not matched to a gene: 5. The CDR3 totals 12 residues. Per the germline V gene, CDR1 is SQVTM and CDR2 is ANQGSEA. In nucleotides, the CDR3 is TGCAGCGCAGCGGGGGGGCCGTATGAGCAGTTCTTC. This translates into CSAAGGPYEQFF.

This chain connects TRBV6-5 to TRBJ2-7; a possible D gene is TRBD2 (6 bases). V lost 0 bases, J lost 5 bases, and 11 bases lay in between. The CDR3 totals 14 residues. CDR1 is MNHEY and CDR2 is SVGAGI in the germline V gene. The CDR3, as DNA: TGTGCCAGCAGTTACTCCCAATCGGGGGACGAGCAGTACGTC. As protein: CASSYSQSGDEQYV.

The chain joins TRBV20-1 to TRBJ2-7, with 9 positions matching TRBD1. V lost 6 bases to trimming and J lost 1 base; unmatched junction nucleotides: 10. CDR1 and CDR2 from the germline V gene are DFQATT and SNEGSKA (reference sequence). The CDR3 is 15 amino acids. Here the CDR3 reads CSATTAGQGSYEQYV. In nucleotides, the CDR3 is TGCAGTGCCACTACCGCGGGACAGGGTTCCTACGAGCAGTACGTC.

There are a few counts of this clonotype. The V and J genes are TRBV7-2 and TRBJ1-4, with D possibly TRBD1 on 5 matching bases. V was pared by 2 bases and J by 3 bases, with 10 bases between. Germline V gives CDR1 SGHTA, CDR2 FQGNSA. The length of the CDR3 is 15 residues. This CDR3 reads CASSLLLGANEKLFF. CDR3 DNA sequence: TGTGCCAGCAGCTTATTATTGGGGGCTAATGAAAAACTGTTTTTT.